The clone carrying this T cell receptor beta chain showed up just a few times. The sample originates from a study of T cell changes during pregnancy in multiple sclerosis. Clones were sequenced by immunoSEQ multiplex PCR, and TCRdb holds only the in-frame ones, with some missing. Altogether over 55,000 clones are present, approximately 87% being singletons, with the ten largest covering under 5.5%. The germline V gene encodes CDR1 SGHDN and CDR2 FVKESK. J lost 7 bases, V lost 0 bases, and 20 bases had no gene match. CDR3 size: 19 residues. The chain is built from TRBV14 and TRBJ2-7, with 8 bases aligning to TRBD1. The sample consisted of peripheral blood from another person, used as feeder cells. The sequence was collected from a human donor whose cells served as feeder cells for cultures in a pregnancy study. As DNA, the CDR3 is TGTGCCAGCAGCCAAGATCCCCCCCCTTTAGGCAGGGGGCAGTTTGAGCAGTACTTC. Its translation: CASSQDPPPLGRGQFEQYF.